This T cell receptor beta chain was recorded in a study of T cells after posttransplantation cyclophosphamide. Regarding the study as a whole: After PTCy, TRB diversity resembled that of CNI/methotrexate controls. Tissue-infiltrating T cells from skin or gut overlapped little with blood T cells. Later blood repertoires were often dominated by clones from the donor CD8+ memory compartment.

The V end was cut by 2 bases, the J end by 3 bases, with 14 bases between. Germline assignment: CDR1 WSHSY and CDR2 SAAADI. The CDR3 runs 17 residues. This related bone marrow graft donor gave peripheral blood on the day of marrow donation. Profiling relied on immunoSEQ multiplex PCR, and the TCRdb table lists in-frame clones only, not all of them. The top ten clones hold over 0.65% of a sample with approximately 22,000 clones, 73% of them seen once. This clone has just a few counts. Antigen unknown. Sequenced sample: memory CD4+ T cells sorted from PBMCs. This TCR was sampled from a woman aged 60-75 years in good health, CMV-negative, and a related stem cell transplant donor. This rearrangement joins TRBV10-2 to TRBJ1-6; a weak D match, TRBD1 (5 bases). The DNA of the CDR3 is TGCGCCAGCAGTGAGGTTGGCAGGGCCAACTATAATTCACCCCTCCACTTT. Translation: CASSEVGRANYNSPLHF.